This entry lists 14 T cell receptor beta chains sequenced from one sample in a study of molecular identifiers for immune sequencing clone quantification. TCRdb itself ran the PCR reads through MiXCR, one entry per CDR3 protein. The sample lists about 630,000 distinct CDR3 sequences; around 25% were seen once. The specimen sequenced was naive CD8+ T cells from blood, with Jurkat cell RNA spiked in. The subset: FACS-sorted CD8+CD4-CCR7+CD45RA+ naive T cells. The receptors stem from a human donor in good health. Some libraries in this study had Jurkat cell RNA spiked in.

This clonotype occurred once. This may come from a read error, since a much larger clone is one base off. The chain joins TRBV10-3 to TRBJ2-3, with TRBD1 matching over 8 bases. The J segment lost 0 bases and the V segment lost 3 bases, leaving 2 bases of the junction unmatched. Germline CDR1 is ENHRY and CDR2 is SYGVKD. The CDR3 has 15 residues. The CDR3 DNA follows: TGTGCCATCAGTGATCAGGGGGCCAGCACAGATACGCAGTATTTT. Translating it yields CAISDQGASTDTQYF.

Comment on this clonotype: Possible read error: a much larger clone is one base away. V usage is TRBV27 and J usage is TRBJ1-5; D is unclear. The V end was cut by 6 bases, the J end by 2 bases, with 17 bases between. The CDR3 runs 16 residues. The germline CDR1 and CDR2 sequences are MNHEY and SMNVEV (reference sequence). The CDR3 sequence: CASRAEIRNRNQPQHF. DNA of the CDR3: TGTGCCAGCAGAGCGGAAATCAGGAACCGCAATCAGCCCCAGCATTTT.

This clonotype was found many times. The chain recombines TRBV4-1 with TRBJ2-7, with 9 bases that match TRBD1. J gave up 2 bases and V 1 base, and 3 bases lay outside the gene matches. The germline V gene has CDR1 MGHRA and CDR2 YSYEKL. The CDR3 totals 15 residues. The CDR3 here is CASSQVGQGTYEQYF. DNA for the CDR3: TGCGCCAGCAGCCAAGTAGGACAGGGGACCTACGAGCAGTACTTC.

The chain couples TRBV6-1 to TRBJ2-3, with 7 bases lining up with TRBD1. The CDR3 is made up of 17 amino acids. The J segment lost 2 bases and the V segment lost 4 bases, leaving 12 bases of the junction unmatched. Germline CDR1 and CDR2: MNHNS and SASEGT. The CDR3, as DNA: TGTGCCAGCAGTGTTATGGCGACAGGGATATACACAGATACGCAGTATTTT. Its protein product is CASSVMATGIYTDTQYF.

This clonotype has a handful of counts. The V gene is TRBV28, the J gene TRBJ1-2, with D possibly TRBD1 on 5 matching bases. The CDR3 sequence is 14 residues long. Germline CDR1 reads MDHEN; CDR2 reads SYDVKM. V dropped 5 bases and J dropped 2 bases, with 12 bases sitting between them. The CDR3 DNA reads TGTGCCAGCAGTCCAGAAAACAGGAACTATGGCTACACCTTC. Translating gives CASSPENRNYGYTF.

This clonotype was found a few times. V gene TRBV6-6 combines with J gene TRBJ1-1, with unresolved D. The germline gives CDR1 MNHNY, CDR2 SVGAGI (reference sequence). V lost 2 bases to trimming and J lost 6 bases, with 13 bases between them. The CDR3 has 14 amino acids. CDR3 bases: TGTGCCAGCAGTTACGCACCTCTAGGCGCTGAAGCTTTCTTT. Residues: CASSYAPLGAEAFF.

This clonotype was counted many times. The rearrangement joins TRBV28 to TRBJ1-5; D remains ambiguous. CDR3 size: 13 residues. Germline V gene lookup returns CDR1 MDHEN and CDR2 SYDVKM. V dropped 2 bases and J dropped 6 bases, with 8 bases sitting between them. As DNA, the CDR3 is TGTGCCAGCAGTTTACAGTCTCGTCAGCCCCAGCATTTT. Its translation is CASSLQSRQPQHF.

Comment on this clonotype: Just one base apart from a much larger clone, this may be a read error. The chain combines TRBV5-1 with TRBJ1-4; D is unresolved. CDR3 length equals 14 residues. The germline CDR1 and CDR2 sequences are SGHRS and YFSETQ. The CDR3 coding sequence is TGCGCCAGCAGCTTTGAGGCAACTAATGAAAAACTGTCTTTT. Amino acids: CASSFEATNEKLSF.

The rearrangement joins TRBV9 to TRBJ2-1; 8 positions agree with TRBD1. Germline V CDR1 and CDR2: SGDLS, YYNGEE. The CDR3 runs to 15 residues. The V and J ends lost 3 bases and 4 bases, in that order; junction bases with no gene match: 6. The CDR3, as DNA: TGTGCCAGCAGCGCCGAGACAGGGGAGTACAATGAGCAGTTCTTC. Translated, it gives CASSAETGEYNEQFF. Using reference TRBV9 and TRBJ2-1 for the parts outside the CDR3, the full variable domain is DSGVTQTPKHLITATGQRVTLRCSPRSGDLSVYWYQQSLDQGLQFLIQYYNGEERAKGNILERFSAQQFPDLHSELNLSSLELGDSALYFCASSAETGEYNEQFFGPGTRLTVL.

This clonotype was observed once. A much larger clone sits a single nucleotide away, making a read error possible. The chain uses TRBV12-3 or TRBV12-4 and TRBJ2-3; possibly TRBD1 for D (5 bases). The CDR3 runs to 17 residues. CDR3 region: CASSPPSVKGYTDTRYF. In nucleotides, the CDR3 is TGTGCCAGCAGCCCCCCGTCCGTGAAGGGGTACACAGATACGCGGTATTTT.

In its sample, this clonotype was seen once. In DNA, the CDR3 is TGTGCCAGCAGTTTAGGGGCGGGCGGTGGGCCATCCGAGCAGTTCTTC. Translating gives CASSLGAGGGPSEQFF. This sequence joins TRBV12-3 or TRBV12-4 and TRBJ2-1; maybe TRBD2 (5 bases). The CDR3 length is 16 residues. V lost 1 base, J lost 10 bases, and 20 bases lay in between.

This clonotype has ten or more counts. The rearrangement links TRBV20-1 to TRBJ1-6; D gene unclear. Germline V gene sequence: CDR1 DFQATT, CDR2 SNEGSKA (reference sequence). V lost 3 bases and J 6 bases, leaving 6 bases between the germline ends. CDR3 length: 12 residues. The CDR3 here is CSASEGNSPLHF. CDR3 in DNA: TGCAGTGCTAGTGAGGGTAATTCACCCCTCCACTTT.

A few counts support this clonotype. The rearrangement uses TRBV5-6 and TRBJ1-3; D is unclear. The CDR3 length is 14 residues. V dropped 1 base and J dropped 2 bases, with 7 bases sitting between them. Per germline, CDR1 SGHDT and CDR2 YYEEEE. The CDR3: CASSLLLAGNTIYF. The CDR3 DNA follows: TGTGCCAGCAGCTTGCTTCTCGCTGGAAACACCATATATTTT.

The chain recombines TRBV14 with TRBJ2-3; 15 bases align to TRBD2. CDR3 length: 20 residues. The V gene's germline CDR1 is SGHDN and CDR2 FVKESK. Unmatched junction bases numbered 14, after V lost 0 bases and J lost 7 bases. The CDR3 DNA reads TGTGCCAGCAGCCAAGATAGTTTTTCGCGGACTAGCGGGAGGGCTCATACGCAGTATTTT. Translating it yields CASSQDSFSRTSGRAHTQYF.